Listed here are 28 T cell receptor beta chains from one sample, sequenced in a study of T-cell memory formation after mild COVID-19 (dated by TCRdb to the early 2020s). Library construction relied on 5' RACE. Instrument on record: Illumina NovaSeq 6000. Starting from the raw public reads, TCRdb applied fastp trimming at Q25, assembled clones with MiXCR and retained in-frame beta chains. CDR3 protein sequences are deduplicated, and each keeps its most common genes and DNA. For this sample there are hundreds of thousands of distinct CDR3 sequences; around 20% appear just once. Of the sample, around 23% is held by the ten largest clones. The sample consisted of PBMCs or a T cell subset sorted from them (not recorded which). The origin of the receptors is a man aged 18 to 35 who had mild COVID-19 (a few samples of this study predate the infection). The sample titles of this study are shuffled in the database, so cell type and time point are left out; the donor was told from shared clones.

The chain is built from TRBV7-9 and TRBJ2-2; 8 nucleotides align to TRBD1. V was clipped by 4 bases and J by 4 bases; unmatched bases: 8. The CDR3 runs 16 residues. The germline CDR1 and CDR2 sequences are SEHNR and FQNEAQ (reference sequence). In DNA form, the CDR3 reads TGTGCCAGCAGCTCCGCTCAGGGGGCTTTCACCGGGGAGCTGTTTTTT. Translation gives CASSSAQGAFTGELFF.

The V and J genes are TRBV18 and TRBJ2-2; no firm D call. This CDR3 contains 16 residues. Trimming removed 1 base from V and 2 bases from J, with 11 bases in between. From germline, CDR1 is KGHSH and CDR2 LQKENI. The CDR3 region is CASSPQNSFNTGELFF. The CDR3 nucleotides are TGTGCCAGCTCACCACAAAACAGCTTTAACACCGGGGAGCTGTTTTTT.

In this sample, this clonotype turned up many times. This chain uses TRBV5-4 with TRBJ2-1; maybe TRBD2 (6 bases). CDR3 length equals 15 residues. From germline, CDR1 is SGHNT and CDR2 YYREEE (reference sequence). V lost 3 bases, J lost 5 bases, and 15 bases lay in between. Written as DNA, the CDR3 is TGTGCCAGCAGCTCCAGCCGGAGGGGAAACAATGAGCAGTTCTTC. Translating gives CASSSSRRGNNEQFF.

This clonotype showed up just a few times. The rearrangement joins TRBV7-9 to TRBJ1-2; TRBD1 might be the D (6 bases). This CDR3 is 12 amino acids long. V was shortened by 4 bases and J by 7 bases, with 10 bases between the two germline ends. Germline V CDR1 and CDR2: SEHNR, FQNEAQ (reference sequence). This chain's CDR3 is CASSSYRAGYTF. DNA of the CDR3: TGTGCCAGCAGCTCCTACAGGGCTGGCTACACCTTC.

This clonotype came up a few times. This chain joins TRBV7-9 and TRBJ2-2, with D unclear. There are 15 residues in the CDR3. Trimming took 3 bases from V and 6 from J, leaving 14 bases between them. In germline, CDR1 is SEHNR, CDR2 FQNEAQ (reference sequence). CDR3 residues: CASSLFQVGPGELFF. The CDR3 nucleotides are TGTGCCAGCAGCTTGTTTCAAGTAGGGCCCGGGGAGCTGTTTTTT.

The rearrangement joins TRBV11-2 to TRBJ2-3; TRBD2 matches at 10 bases. Germline CDR1 and CDR2: SGHAT and FQNNGV. Trimming took 5 bases from V and 2 from J; bases not matched to a gene: 4. This CDR3 is built from 15 residues. CDR3 DNA sequence: TGTGCCAGCAGCCTACTAGCGGGGCACACAGATACGCAGTATTTT. Its translation is CASSLLAGHTDTQYF.

V is TRBV6-2 or TRBV6-3 and J is TRBJ2-3, with TRBD1 as a possible D gene (6 bases). With 6 bases removed from V and 6 bases from J, the gap between germline ends came to 19 bases. This CDR3 spans 15 amino acids. CDR1 is MNHEY, CDR2 SVGEGT, per germline. Here the CDR3 reads CASSYEGTPQDTQYF. As DNA, the CDR3 is TGTGCCAGCAGCTACGAGGGGACACCACAGGATACGCAGTATTTT.

The chain combines TRBV28 with TRBJ2-5; 8 nucleotides line up with TRBD2. This CDR3 spans 15 amino acids. From germline, CDR1 is MDHEN and CDR2 SYDVKM. With 6 bases clipped from V and 3 bases from J, the junction kept 9 bases outside the gene matches. The DNA for the CDR3 is TGTGCCAGCAGACCCTGGGGTAGCGGGGAAGAGACCCAGTACTTC. It translates to CASRPWGSGEETQYF.

The chain carries TRBV13 and TRBJ1-2, with 11 nucleotides matching TRBD1. This CDR3 spans 15 amino acids. In germline, CDR1 is PRHDT, CDR2 FYEKMQ (reference sequence). The ends lost 0 bases at V and 6 bases at J; junction bases unmatched: 3. The CDR3 DNA is TGTGCCAGCAGCTTAGGCGGGGGACAGGGGGATGGCTACACCTTC. Translation gives CASSLGGGQGDGYTF.

In its sample, this clonotype was seen a few times. The CDR3 DNA follows: TGTGCCTGGGGCAGGACCTACGAGCAGTACTTC. This encodes CAWGRTYEQYF. V gene TRBV30 combines with J gene TRBJ2-7; D uncertain. V gave up 5 bases and J gave up 2 bases, with 7 bases separating them. Germline CDR1 GTSNPN, CDR2 SVGIG (reference sequence). CDR3 length: 11 amino acids. Complete variable domain (other parts from reference TRBV30 and TRBJ2-7): SQTIHQWPATLVQPVGSPLSLECTVEGTSNPNLYWYRQAAGRGLQLLFYSVGIGQISSEVPQNLSASRPQDRQFILSSKKLLLSDSGFYLCAWGRTYEQYFGPGTRLTVT.

The V call is TRBV9, the J call TRBJ1-3; no clear D gene. Trimming stripped 2 bases from V and 4 bases from J, with 13 bases between. Germline values: CDR1 SGDLS, CDR2 YYNGEE. This CDR3 has 15 residues. The CDR3 loop reads CASSVGPEGGNTIYF. CDR3 coding DNA: TGTGCCAGCAGCGTCGGTCCCGAGGGAGGAAACACCATATATTTT.

This chain joins TRBV5-1 and TRBJ2-7; TRBD1 matches at 8 bases. With V trimmed by 0 bases and J by 2 bases, 4 bases remained unmatched. The germline V gene encodes CDR1 SGHRS and CDR2 YFSETQ. The CDR3 totals 15 residues. This CDR3 is CASSLGGTGAYEQYF. The CDR3 DNA is TGCGCCAGCAGCTTGGGGGGGACAGGCGCCTACGAGCAGTACTTC. The full variable domain, completed using reference TRBV5-1 and TRBJ2-7, is KAGVTQTPRYLIKTRGQQVTLSCSPISGHRSVSWYQQTPGQGLQFLFEYFSETQRNKGNFPGRFSGRQFSNSRSEMNVSTLELGDSALYLCASSLGGTGAYEQYFGPGTRLTVT.

In this sample, this clonotype turned up many times. The chain joins TRBV7-3 to TRBJ2-3; D is uncertain. The V end lost 0 bases, the J end lost 0 bases, and 4 bases lay between the germline ends. This CDR3 is built from 14 residues. Per the germline V gene, CDR1 is SGHTA and CDR2 is FQGTGA. The CDR3 reads CASSLTHSTDTQYF. The CDR3 DNA reads TGTGCCAGCAGCTTAACTCACAGCACAGATACGCAGTATTTT. Filled out from reference TRBV7-3 and TRBJ2-3, the complete variable domain reads GAGVSQTPSNKVTEKGKYVELRCDPISGHTALYWYRQSLGQGPEFLIYFQGTGAADDSGLPNDRFFAVRPEGSVSTLKIQRTERGDSAVYLCASSLTHSTDTQYFGPGTRLTVL.

V usage is TRBV5-4 and J usage is TRBJ1-6, with 7 nucleotides matching TRBD1. Looked up from germline, CDR1 is SGHNT and CDR2 is YYREEE (reference sequence). The CDR3 has 14 amino acids. V was clipped by 0 bases and J by 10 bases; unmatched bases: 4. CDR3 sequence reads: CASSLARGKSPLHF. CDR3 nucleotide sequence: TGTGCCAGCAGCTTGGCCAGGGGGAAATCACCCCTCCACTTT.

This clonotype was seen a handful of times. The chain couples TRBV20-1 to TRBJ2-7, with D unclear. This CDR3 has 11 amino acids. Deletions cut 5 bases from V and 2 bases from J, with 7 bases between. Germline values: CDR1 DFQATT, CDR2 SNEGSKA (reference sequence). In nucleotides, the CDR3 is TGCAGTGCTGGTCGGACCTACGAGCAGTACTTC. This sequence encodes CSAGRTYEQYF.

This chain links TRBV5-1 with TRBJ2-7; tentative D call: TRBD2 (5 bases). CDR3 length: 13 residues. Germline lookup yields CDR1 SGHRS and CDR2 YFSETQ. Trimming took 0 bases from V and 3 from J, leaving 7 bases between them. For the CDR3, the DNA is TGCGCCAGCAGCTTGGATAGCGTCTACGAGCAGTACTTC. Translation gives CASSLDSVYEQYF.

This clonotype was observed a handful of times. The rearrangement joins TRBV12-3 or TRBV12-4 to TRBJ1-1; no clear D. This CDR3 region has 13 residues. V lost 3 bases and J 5 bases, leaving 10 bases between the germline ends. Written as DNA, the CDR3 is TGTGCCAGCAGTTTGACGGGGAGAACTGAAGCTTTCTTT. Translation: CASSLTGRTEAFF.

This clonotype appeared many times. The J gene is TRBJ2-1, the V gene TRBV6-2 or TRBV6-3; 13 bases fit TRBD2. Per germline, CDR1 MNHEY and CDR2 SVGEGT. The CDR3 has 15 residues. With V trimmed by 4 bases and J by 3 bases, 0 bases remained unmatched. This chain's CDR3 is CASSWTSGGYNEQFF. The DNA for the CDR3 is TGTGCCAGCAGTTGGACTAGCGGGGGCTACAATGAGCAGTTCTTC.

This sequence joins TRBV30 and TRBJ1-2; D uncertain. The CDR3 loop spans 12 amino acids. The germline gives CDR1 GTSNPN, CDR2 SVGIG (reference sequence). V lost 2 bases and J lost 9, with 13 bases in between. CDR3 in DNA: TGTGCCTGGAGTATCCAGTCTGGGAGCTACACCTTC. This codes for CAWSIQSGSYTF.

V gene TRBV5-6 combines with J gene TRBJ2-3; D gene ambiguous. Trimming took off 0 bases at V and 4 bases at J, with 12 bases between the two ends. The CDR3 consists of 15 residues. The V gene's germline CDR1 is SGHDT and CDR2 YYEEEE. The CDR3 loop is CASSLGLRMADTQYF. CDR3 nucleotide sequence: TGTGCCAGCAGCTTGGGGCTTCGGATGGCAGATACGCAGTATTTT.

The chain combines TRBV4-1 with TRBJ1-6; D not resolved. Trimming took 0 bases from V and 12 from J, leaving 12 bases between them. This CDR3 contains 14 residues. CDR1 is MGHRA, CDR2 YSYEKL, per germline. CDR3 nucleotides: TGCGCCAGCAGCCAAGACGGGAAGAGGATACCCCTCCACTTT. It yields the protein CASSQDGKRIPLHF.

The chain couples TRBV7-3 to TRBJ2-3; 12 nucleotides align to TRBD2. The CDR3 runs 15 residues. Germline V gene sequence: CDR1 SGHTA, CDR2 FQGTGA. The ends lost 6 bases at V and 11 bases at J; junction bases unmatched: 12. CDR3: CASRKATSGGQMQYF. CDR3 coding DNA: TGTGCCAGCAGGAAGGCGACTAGCGGGGGCCAAATGCAGTATTTT.

The V gene is TRBV19, the J gene TRBJ2-6, with TRBD2 identical over 7 bases. Trimming cost V 3 bases and J 2 bases; bases outside gene matches: 4. The CDR3 has 16 amino acids. The V gene's germline CDR1 is LNHDA and CDR2 SQIVND (reference sequence). The CDR3 reads CASSIPLAAGANVLTF. The CDR3 nucleotides are TGTGCCAGTAGTATTCCCCTAGCGGCTGGGGCCAACGTCCTGACTTTC.

The V and J genes are TRBV6-5 and TRBJ2-7, with 11 bases identical to TRBD1. Trimming removed 0 bases from V and 2 bases from J; junction bases left unmatched: 3. Germline assignment: CDR1 MNHEY and CDR2 SVGAGI. The CDR3 extends over 16 amino acids. The CDR3 loop reads CASSYSRTGGPYEQYF. As DNA, the CDR3 is TGTGCCAGCAGTTACTCCCGGACAGGGGGCCCCTACGAGCAGTACTTC.

This clonotype was observed a few times. The rearrangement uses TRBV23-1 and TRBJ2-1, with D tentatively TRBD1 or TRBD2 (5 bases each). TRBV23-1 counts as an open reading frame of uncertain function. The CDR3 runs to 17 residues. Trimming removed 6 bases at V and 5 bases at J, with 23 bases between. Here the CDR3 reads CASSGPPRGRIDNEQFF. As DNA, the CDR3 is TGCGCCAGCAGCGGCCCTCCGAGGGGAAGAATCGACAATGAGCAGTTCTTC.

J is TRBJ1-6 and V is TRBV28; D is perhaps TRBD1 (6 bases). Germline loops: CDR1 MDHEN, CDR2 SYDVKM. V lost 5 bases, J lost 9 bases, and 11 bases lay in between. The CDR3 contains 13 residues. The chain's CDR3 is CASSITGSSPLHF. DNA of the CDR3: TGTGCCAGCAGTATAACAGGGAGTTCACCCCTCCACTTT. Using reference TRBV28 and TRBJ1-6 for the parts outside the CDR3, the full variable domain is DVKVTQSSRYLVKRTGEKVFLECVQDMDHENMFWYRQDPGLGLRLIYFSYDVKMKEKGDIPEGYSVSREKKERFSLILESASTNQTSMYLCASSITGSSPLHFGNGTRLTVT.

The chain combines TRBV11-2 with TRBJ1-1; 7 nucleotides line up with TRBD1. Trimming took 3 bases from V and 0 from J; bases not matched to a gene: 7. The CDR3 is 16 residues long. Per germline, CDR1 SGHAT and CDR2 FQNNGV. The CDR3 loop reads CASSLSGQAMNTEAFF. CDR3 coding DNA: TGTGCCAGCAGCTTGTCTGGACAGGCGATGAACACTGAAGCTTTCTTT.

This clonotype was counted a few times. The chain uses TRBV20-1 and TRBJ1-1; 7 positions match TRBD1. Per the germline V gene, CDR1 is DFQATT and CDR2 is SNEGSKA (reference sequence). The CDR3 consists of 13 residues. The junction had 5 bases not matched to a gene; V was cut back by 6 bases and J by 1 base. The CDR3 DNA sequence: TGCAGTGCCACCAGGGACAGGAACACTGAAGCTTTCTTT. Translation: CSATRDRNTEAFF.